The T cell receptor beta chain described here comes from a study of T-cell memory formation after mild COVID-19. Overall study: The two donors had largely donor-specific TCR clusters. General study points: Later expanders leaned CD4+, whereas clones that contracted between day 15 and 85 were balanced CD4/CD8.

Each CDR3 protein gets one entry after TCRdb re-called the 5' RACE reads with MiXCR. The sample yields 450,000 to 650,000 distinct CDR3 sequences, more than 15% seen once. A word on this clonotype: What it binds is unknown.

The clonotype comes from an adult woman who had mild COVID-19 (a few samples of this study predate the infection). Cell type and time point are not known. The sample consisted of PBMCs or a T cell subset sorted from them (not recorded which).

The CDR3 DNA reads TGTGCCACCAGTGACCCCAGGGGAATTAATGAAAAACTGTTTTTT. Amino acids: CATSDPRGINEKLFF. J is TRBJ1-4 and V is TRBV24-1, with D perhaps TRBD1 (6 bases). V was clipped by 4 bases and J by 4 bases, with 12 bases between them. The CDR3 is made up of 15 amino acids. Germline values: CDR1 KGHDR, CDR2 SFDVKD.